These 20 T cell receptor beta chains came from one sample sequenced in a study of T-cell memory formation after mild COVID-19. TCRdb analysed the 5' RACE reads with MiXCR anew, one entry per CDR3 protein. The table records roughly 180,000 distinct CDR3 sequences, around 10% of them present only once. The sequencing input was PBMCs or a T cell subset sorted from them (not recorded which). These receptors were collected from a man aged 18 to 35 who had mild COVID-19 (a few samples of this study predate the infection). Cell type and time point are not known.

V and J are TRBV7-8 and TRBJ1-2; D is possibly TRBD1 (6 bases). Trimming left V 5 bases short and J 4 bases short, with 23 bases between. Germline CDR1 and CDR2: SGHVS and FQNEAQ. This CDR3 region has 17 residues. In DNA, the CDR3 is TGTGCCAGCAGCCTCCGGACAGCAAAAACGGAATCCTATGGCTACACCTTC. It encodes CASSLRTAKTESYGYTF.

J is TRBJ2-5 and V is TRBV5-1, with D unclear. The CDR3 consists of 15 residues. Trimming removed 0 bases at V and 4 bases at J, with 13 bases between. In germline, CDR1 is SGHRS, CDR2 YFSETQ. The CDR3 protein is CASSLDREFSETQYF. CDR3 nucleotides: TGCGCCAGCAGCTTGGATAGGGAATTCTCAGAGACCCAGTACTTC. Together with reference TRBV5-1 and TRBJ2-5, the CDR3 gives the full variable domain: KAGVTQTPRYLIKTRGQQVTLSCSPISGHRSVSWYQQTPGQGLQFLFEYFSETQRNKGNFPGRFSGRQFSNSRSEMNVSTLELGDSALYLCASSLDREFSETQYFGPGTRLLVL.

V gene TRBV7-2 combines with J gene TRBJ2-3, with D hard to call. Looked up from germline, CDR1 is SGHTA and CDR2 is FQGNSA. The V and J ends lost 5 bases and 1 base respectively, with 7 bases between them. The CDR3 length is 13 residues. The CDR3 region has the DNA TGTGCCAGCAGCATCGACCGCACAGATACGCAGTATTTT. As protein: CASSIDRTDTQYF.

This clonotype was seen only a few times. V is TRBV12-3 or TRBV12-4 and J is TRBJ2-2; 12 bases line up with TRBD1. The CDR3 is made up of 17 amino acids. J lost 3 bases, V lost 5 bases, and 7 bases had no gene match. CDR3 bases: TGTGCCAGCAGTCCGGGACAGGGGGCGGGTGACACCGGGGAGCTGTTTTTT. Its protein is CASSPGQGAGDTGELFF.

This clonotype was detected a few times. The rearrangement links TRBV29-1 to TRBJ2-3, with D perhaps matching TRBD2 (5 bases). This CDR3 comprises 13 residues. Deletions cut 3 bases from V and 2 bases from J, with 9 bases between. The germline V gene has CDR1 SQVTM and CDR2 ANQGSEA. The CDR3 region is CSVDSGITDTQYF. CDR3 DNA: TGCAGCGTTGATTCGGGGATCACAGATACGCAGTATTTT.

This clonotype was observed at least ten times. The V gene is TRBV2, the J gene TRBJ2-7; 7 nucleotides align to TRBD1. CDR1 and CDR2 from the germline V gene are SNHLY and FYNNEI. V was clipped by 6 bases and J by 3 bases; unmatched bases: 5. This CDR3 contains 13 residues. The CDR3 region has the DNA TGTGCCAGCAGGAGGGACAGTAACTACGAGCAGTACGTC. Translated, it gives CASRRDSNYEQYV.

There are many counts of this clonotype. This rearrangement joins TRBV24-1 to TRBJ2-2; possible D gene TRBD1, 5 bases. The V end lost 2 bases, the J end lost 7 bases, and 13 bases lay between the germline ends. Germline V CDR1 and CDR2: KGHDR, SFDVKD. CDR3 length: 15 amino acids. This chain's CDR3 is CATSDSGHWDGELFF. CDR3 sequence (DNA): TGTGCCACCAGTGATTCCGGACATTGGGACGGGGAGCTGTTTTTT.

This clonotype came up a few times. The chain couples TRBV12-3 or TRBV12-4 to TRBJ2-1; D tentatively reads TRBD1 or TRBD2 (5 bases each). The CDR3 has 14 amino acids. The V end was cut by 3 bases, the J end by 5 bases, with 11 bases between. The CDR3 DNA follows: TGTGCCAGCAGTTTGAGGGGACGGAACAATGAGCAGTTCTTC. Protein sequence: CASSLRGRNNEQFF.

The V call is TRBV7-9, the J call TRBJ2-1; 8 positions agree with TRBD1. The CDR3 is made up of 15 amino acids. The ends lost 5 bases at V and 5 bases at J; junction bases unmatched: 8. Germline assignment: CDR1 SEHNR and CDR2 FQNEAQ (reference sequence). CDR3 in amino acids: CASSGRDRRNNEQFF. The CDR3 DNA reads TGTGCCAGCAGCGGCCGGGACAGGAGGAACAATGAGCAGTTCTTC.

This clonotype was observed a few times. V and J are TRBV29-1 and TRBJ1-5; no reliable D call. There are 13 residues in the CDR3. Germline V gene lookup returns CDR1 SQVTM and CDR2 ANQGSEA. V was clipped by 5 bases and J by 1 base, with 9 bases between them. CDR3 protein: CSVREKSNQPQHF. The DNA for the CDR3 is TGCAGCGTTCGGGAGAAAAGCAATCAGCCCCAGCATTTT.

The sample holds many counts of this clonotype. V is TRBV5-1 and J is TRBJ1-1; a weak D match, TRBD1 (5 bases). The CDR3 totals 15 residues. Germline values: CDR1 SGHRS, CDR2 YFSETQ. V lost 4 bases and J 6 bases, leaving 19 bases between the germline ends. The CDR3 spells CASSQGDVGNAEAFF. The CDR3 bases are TGCGCCAGCAGCCAAGGGGACGTAGGTAACGCTGAAGCTTTCTTT.

This chain uses TRBV18 with TRBJ2-6, with 8 nucleotides matching TRBD1. J lost 11 bases, V lost 3 bases, and 15 bases had no gene match. There are 17 residues in the CDR3. Germline lookup yields CDR1 KGHSH and CDR2 LQKENI. The CDR3 coding sequence is TGTGCCAGCTCACCCAGGACAGGGACTGGAATCCTCTACGTCCTGACTTTC. Translation gives CASSPRTGTGILYVLTF.

This chain links TRBV9 with TRBJ2-3, with TRBD2 matching over 13 bases. V lost 0 bases to trimming and J lost 3 bases; unmatched junction nucleotides: 4. In germline, CDR1 is SGDLS, CDR2 YYNGEE. The CDR3 spans 17 residues. The DNA for the CDR3 is TGTGCCAGCAGCGTAGGGACTAGCGGGGGTGGGACAGATACGCAGTATTTT. It specifies CASSVGTSGGGTDTQYF.

The V call is TRBV30, the J call TRBJ2-1; D may be TRBD1 or TRBD2 (6 bases each). Germline V lookup: CDR1 GTSNPN, CDR2 SVGIG (reference sequence). This CDR3 has 16 amino acids. Trimming shortened V by 4 bases and J by 3 bases, and 19 bases separated the two germline ends. The CDR3 coding sequence is TGTGCCTGGACCAAGGATGTCGGGGGCAGCTACAATGAGCAGTTCTTC. The encoded protein is CAWTKDVGGSYNEQFF.

V usage is TRBV7-7 and J usage is TRBJ2-5; 11 bases are a match to TRBD2. CDR3 length: 16 amino acids. CDR1 SSHAT and CDR2 FNYEAQ come from the germline V gene (reference sequence). V shed 5 bases and J 3 bases; nucleotides not matched to a gene: 8. This CDR3 reads CASSATLGLAEETQYF. The CDR3 DNA reads as TGTGCCAGCAGCGCCACCCTGGGACTAGCGGAAGAGACCCAGTACTTC. Complete variable domain (other parts from reference TRBV7-7 and TRBJ2-5): GAGVSQSPRYKVTKRGQDVTLRCDPISSHATLYWYQQALGQGPEFLTYFNYEAQPDKSGLPSDRFSAERPEGSISTLTIQRTEQRDSAMYRCASSATLGLAEETQYFGPGTRLLVL.

The chain is built from TRBV15 and TRBJ1-4; unclear D gene. This CDR3 contains 14 residues. Germline CDR1 LNHNV, CDR2 YYDKDF (reference sequence). The ends were cut back, 0 bases at V and 10 bases at J, with 12 bases in the middle. CDR3 loop: CATSRDLSAGKLFF. Written as DNA, the CDR3 is TGTGCCACCAGCAGAGATCTCAGTGCCGGAAAACTGTTTTTT.

This clonotype has only a few counts. The chain employs TRBV20-1 and TRBJ1-2; D unresolved. Trimming cost V 1 base and J 8 bases, with 11 bases left between them. The V gene's germline CDR1 is DFQATT and CDR2 SNEGSKA (reference sequence). The CDR3 runs 12 residues. CDR3: CSARVTSGGYTF. The CDR3 bases are TGCAGTGCTAGAGTAACCTCGGGCGGCTACACCTTC.

The rearrangement joins TRBV12-3 or TRBV12-4 to TRBJ1-5; D is perhaps TRBD1 (5 bases). V was cut by 3 bases and J by 2 bases, with 11 bases left in between. The CDR3 runs 15 residues. The chain's CDR3 is CASSLEGSGNQPQHF. The CDR3 DNA reads as TGTGCCAGCAGTTTGGAGGGGTCGGGCAATCAGCCCCAGCATTTT.

This clonotype was detected a few times. The V gene is TRBV5-1, the J gene TRBJ2-7, with D perhaps TRBD1 or TRBD2 (5 bases each). Germline V lookup: CDR1 SGHRS, CDR2 YFSETQ. The CDR3 loop spans 14 amino acids. The V end lost 4 bases, the J end lost 7 bases, and 18 bases lay between the germline ends. The CDR3 reads CASSLGTEVGEQYF. In DNA form, the CDR3 reads TGCGCCAGCAGCCTAGGGACGGAAGTCGGGGAGCAGTACTTC.

This chain connects TRBV18 to TRBJ1-5; D is unclear. V shed 4 bases and J shed 2 bases, with 9 bases lying between them. The CDR3 is 14 amino acids. Germline lookup yields CDR1 KGHSH and CDR2 LQKENI. The CDR3 nucleotides are TGTGCCAGCTCACGGACGGAGGGCAATCAGCCCCAGCATTTT. Protein product: CASSRTEGNQPQHF. The variable domain in full, with the rest retrieved from reference TRBV18 and TRBJ1-5, is NAGVMQNPRHLVRRRGQEARLRCSPMKGHSHVYWYRQLPEEGLKFMVYLQKENIIDESGMPKERFSAEFPKEGPSILRIQQVVRGDSAAYFCASSRTEGNQPQHFGDGTRLSIL.